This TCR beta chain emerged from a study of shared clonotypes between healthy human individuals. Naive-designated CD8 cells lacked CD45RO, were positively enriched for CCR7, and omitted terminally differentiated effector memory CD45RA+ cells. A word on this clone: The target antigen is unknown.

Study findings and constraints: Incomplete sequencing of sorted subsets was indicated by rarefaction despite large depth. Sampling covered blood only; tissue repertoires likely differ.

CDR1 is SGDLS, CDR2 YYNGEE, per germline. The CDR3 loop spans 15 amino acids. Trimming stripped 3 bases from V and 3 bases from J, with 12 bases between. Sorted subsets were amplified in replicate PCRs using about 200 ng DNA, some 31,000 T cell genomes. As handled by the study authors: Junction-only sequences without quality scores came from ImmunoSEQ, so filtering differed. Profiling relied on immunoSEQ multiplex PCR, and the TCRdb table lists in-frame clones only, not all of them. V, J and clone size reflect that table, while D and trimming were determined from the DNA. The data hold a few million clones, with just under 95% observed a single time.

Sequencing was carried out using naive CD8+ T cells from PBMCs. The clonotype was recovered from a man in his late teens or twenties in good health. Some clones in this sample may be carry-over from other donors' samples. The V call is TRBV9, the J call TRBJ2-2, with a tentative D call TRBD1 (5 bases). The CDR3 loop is CASSDPRQYTGELFF. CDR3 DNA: TGTGCCAGCAGCGACCCGCGACAGTACACCGGGGAGCTGTTTTTT.